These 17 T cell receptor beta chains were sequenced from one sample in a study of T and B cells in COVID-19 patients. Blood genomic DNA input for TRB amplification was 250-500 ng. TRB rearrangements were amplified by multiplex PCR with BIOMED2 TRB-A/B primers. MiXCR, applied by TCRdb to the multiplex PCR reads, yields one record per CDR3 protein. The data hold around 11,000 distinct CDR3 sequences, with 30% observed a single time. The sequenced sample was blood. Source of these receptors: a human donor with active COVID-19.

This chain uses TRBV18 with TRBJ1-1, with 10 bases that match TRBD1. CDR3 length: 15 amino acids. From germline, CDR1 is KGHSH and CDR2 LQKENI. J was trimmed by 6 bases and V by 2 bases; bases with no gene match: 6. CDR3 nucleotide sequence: TGTGCCAGCTCACCAGCCGGGACAGGGGATGCTGAAGCTTTCTTT. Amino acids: CASSPAGTGDAEAFF.

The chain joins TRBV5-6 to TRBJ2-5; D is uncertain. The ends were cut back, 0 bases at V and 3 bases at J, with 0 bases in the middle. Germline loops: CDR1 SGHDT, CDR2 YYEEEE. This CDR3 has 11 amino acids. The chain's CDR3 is CASSLEETQYF. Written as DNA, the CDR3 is TGTGCCAGCAGCTTGGAAGAGACCCAGTACTTC.

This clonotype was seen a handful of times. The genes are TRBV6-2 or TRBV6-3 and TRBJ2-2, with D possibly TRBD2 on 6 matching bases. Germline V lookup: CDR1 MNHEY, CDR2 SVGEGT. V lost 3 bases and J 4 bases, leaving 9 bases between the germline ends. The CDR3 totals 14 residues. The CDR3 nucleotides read TGTGCCAGCAGTTATGGAGGGGCCACCGGGGAGCTGTTTTTT. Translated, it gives CASSYGGATGELFF.

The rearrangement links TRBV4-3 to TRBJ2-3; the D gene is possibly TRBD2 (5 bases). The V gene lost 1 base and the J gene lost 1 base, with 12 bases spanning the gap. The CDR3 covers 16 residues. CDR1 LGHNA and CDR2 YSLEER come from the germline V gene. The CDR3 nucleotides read TGCGCCAGCAGCCAAGTGGCTAGCTGGGGCACAGATACGCAGTATTTT. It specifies CASSQVASWGTDTQYF.

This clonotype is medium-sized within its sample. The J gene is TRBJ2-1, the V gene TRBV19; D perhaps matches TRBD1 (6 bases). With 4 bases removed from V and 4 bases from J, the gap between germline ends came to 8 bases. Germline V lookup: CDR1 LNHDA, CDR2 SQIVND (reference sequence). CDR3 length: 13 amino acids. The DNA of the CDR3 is TGTGCCAGTAGTACGGACAGTTACAATGAGCAGTTCTTC. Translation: CASSTDSYNEQFF. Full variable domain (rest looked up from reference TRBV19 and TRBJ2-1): DGGITQSPKYLFRKEGQNVTLSCEQNLNHDAMYWYRQDPGQGLRLIYYSQIVNDFQKGDIAEGYSVSREKKESFPLTVTSAQKNPTAFYLCASSTDSYNEQFFGPGTRLTVL.

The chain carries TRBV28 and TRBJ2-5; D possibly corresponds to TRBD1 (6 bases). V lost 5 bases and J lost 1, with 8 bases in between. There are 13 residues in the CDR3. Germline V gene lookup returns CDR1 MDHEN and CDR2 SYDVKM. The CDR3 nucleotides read TGTGCCAGCAGTGTAGGGGGCCAAGAGACCCAGTACTTC. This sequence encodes CASSVGGQETQYF.

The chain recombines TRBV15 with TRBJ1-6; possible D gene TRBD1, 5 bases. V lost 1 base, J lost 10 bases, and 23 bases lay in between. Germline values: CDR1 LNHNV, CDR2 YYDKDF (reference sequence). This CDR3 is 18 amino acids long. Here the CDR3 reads CATSRAKRLRGSQSPLHF. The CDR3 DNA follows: TGTGCCACCAGCAGAGCCAAGAGGTTGAGGGGATCCCAATCACCCCTCCACTTT.

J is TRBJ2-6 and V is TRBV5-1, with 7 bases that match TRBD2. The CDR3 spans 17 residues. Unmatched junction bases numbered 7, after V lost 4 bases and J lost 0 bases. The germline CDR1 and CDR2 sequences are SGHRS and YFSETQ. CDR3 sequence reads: CASSAGVGHSGANVLTF. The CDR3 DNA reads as TGCGCCAGCAGCGCGGGGGTCGGCCACTCTGGGGCCAACGTCCTGACTTTC.

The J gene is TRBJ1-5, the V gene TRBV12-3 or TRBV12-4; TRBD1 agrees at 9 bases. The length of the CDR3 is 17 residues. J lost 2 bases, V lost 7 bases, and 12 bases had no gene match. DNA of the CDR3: TGTGCCAGCACCCAAGGGGACAGGGCAGGGGGCAATCAGCCCCAGCATTTT. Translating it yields CASTQGDRAGGNQPQHF.

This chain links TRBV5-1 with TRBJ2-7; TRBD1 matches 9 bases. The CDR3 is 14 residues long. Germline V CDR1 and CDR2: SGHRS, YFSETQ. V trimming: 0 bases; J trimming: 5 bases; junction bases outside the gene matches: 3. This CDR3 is CASSLAGQGNEQYF. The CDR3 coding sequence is TGCGCCAGCAGCTTGGCCGGACAGGGGAACGAGCAGTACTTC.

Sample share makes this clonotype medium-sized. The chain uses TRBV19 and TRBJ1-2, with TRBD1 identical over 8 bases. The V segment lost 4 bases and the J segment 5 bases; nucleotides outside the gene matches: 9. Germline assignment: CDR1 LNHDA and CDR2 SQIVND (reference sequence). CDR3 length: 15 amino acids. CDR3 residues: CASSTDRAISYGYTF. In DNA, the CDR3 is TGTGCCAGTAGTACGGACAGGGCTATATCTTATGGCTACACCTTC.

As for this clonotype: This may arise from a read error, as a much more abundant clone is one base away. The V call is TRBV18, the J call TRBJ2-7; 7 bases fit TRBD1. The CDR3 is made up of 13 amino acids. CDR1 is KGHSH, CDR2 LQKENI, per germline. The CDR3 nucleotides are TGTGCCAGCTCCTTCCGGCAAGGGGGCGAGCAGTGCTTC. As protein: CASSFRQGGEQCF. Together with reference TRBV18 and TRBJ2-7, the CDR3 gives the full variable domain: NAGVMQNPRHLVRRRGQEARLRCSPMKGHSHVYWYRQLPEEGLKFMVYLQKENIIDESGMPKERFSAEFPKEGPSILRIQQVVRGDSAAYFCASSFRQGGEQCFGPGTRLTVT.

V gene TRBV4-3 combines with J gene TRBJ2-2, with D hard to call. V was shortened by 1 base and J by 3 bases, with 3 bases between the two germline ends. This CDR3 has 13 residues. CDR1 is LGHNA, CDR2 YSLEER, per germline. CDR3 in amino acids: CASSQAYTGELFF. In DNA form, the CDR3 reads TGCGCCAGCAGCCAAGCATACACCGGGGAGCTGTTTTTT.

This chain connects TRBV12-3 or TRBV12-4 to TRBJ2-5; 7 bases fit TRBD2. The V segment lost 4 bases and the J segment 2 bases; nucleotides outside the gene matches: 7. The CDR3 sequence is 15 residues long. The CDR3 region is CASSWKLARQETQYF. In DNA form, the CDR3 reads TGTGCCAGCAGTTGGAAACTAGCGAGGCAAGAGACCCAGTACTTC.

CDR3 sequence reads: CASSPGTERTAQHF. The DNA for the CDR3 is TGTGCCAGCTCACCCGGGACAGAGAGAACGGCCCAGCATTTT. This chain uses TRBV18 with TRBJ1-5; 7 bases are a match to TRBD1. The CDR3 loop spans 14 amino acids. V shed 3 bases and J 11 bases; nucleotides not matched to a gene: 10. Germline V gene data show CDR1 as KGHSH and CDR2 as LQKENI.

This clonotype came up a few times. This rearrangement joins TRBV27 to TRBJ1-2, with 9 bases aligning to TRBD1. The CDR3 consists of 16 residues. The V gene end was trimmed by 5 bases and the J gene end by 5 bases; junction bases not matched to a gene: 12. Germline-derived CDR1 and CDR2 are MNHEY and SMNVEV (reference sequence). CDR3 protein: CASSLGQGRTRYGYTF. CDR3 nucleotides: TGTGCCAGCAGTCTCGGACAGGGGAGGACGCGTTATGGCTACACCTTC.

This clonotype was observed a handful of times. In DNA, the CDR3 is TGTGCCAGCAGTTTTTACCGACAGTCCTCTGGAAACACCATATATTTT. Translation gives CASSFYRQSSGNTIYF. The genes are TRBV12-3 or TRBV12-4 and TRBJ1-3; D perhaps matches TRBD1 (5 bases). Trimming stripped 3 bases from V and 0 bases from J, with 12 bases between. This CDR3 spans 16 amino acids.